Described below is a single T cell receptor beta chain sequence and its context. Antigen: not known. V shed 4 bases, J shed 8 bases, and the junction held 8 bases outside the gene matches. Germline V gene lookup returns CDR1 KGHSH and CDR2 LQKENI. This CDR3 has 15 amino acids. This record belongs to a study of T cell responses to AZD1222 COVID-19 vaccine. Study results and limitations: Nearly half of unique spike-specific TCRs reportedly avoided B.1.351 and B.1.1.7 mutated regions. Sampling that yielded the repertoires occurred only after the peak T cell response. Females outnumbered males among donors, who were mostly white British; clonal diversity was possibly underestimated. Vaccination with two AZD1222 doses was followed by a rise in Spike-specific TCR breadth and depth.

Sequencing was performed with immunoSEQ multiplex PCR; in TCRdb, only in-frame clones are kept and a portion is missing. The sample has some 180,000 clones; about 89% are singletons. The chain recombines TRBV18 with TRBJ1-6; 7 bases map to TRBD1. The receptor was derived from an adult who received the AZD1222 COVID-19 vaccine. The material sequenced was peripheral blood, taken 28 days after the second AZD1222 dose. The CDR3 reads CASSRRQGLDSPLHF. The CDR3 nucleotides are TGTGCCAGCTCACGTCGACAGGGATTGGATTCACCCCTCCACTTT. The full variable domain, with the rest looked up from reference TRBV18 and TRBJ1-6, is NAGVMQNPRHLVRRRGQEARLRCSPMKGHSHVYWYRQLPEEGLKFMVYLQKENIIDESGMPKERFSAEFPKEGPSILRIQQVVRGDSAAYFCASSRRQGLDSPLHFGNGTRLTVT.